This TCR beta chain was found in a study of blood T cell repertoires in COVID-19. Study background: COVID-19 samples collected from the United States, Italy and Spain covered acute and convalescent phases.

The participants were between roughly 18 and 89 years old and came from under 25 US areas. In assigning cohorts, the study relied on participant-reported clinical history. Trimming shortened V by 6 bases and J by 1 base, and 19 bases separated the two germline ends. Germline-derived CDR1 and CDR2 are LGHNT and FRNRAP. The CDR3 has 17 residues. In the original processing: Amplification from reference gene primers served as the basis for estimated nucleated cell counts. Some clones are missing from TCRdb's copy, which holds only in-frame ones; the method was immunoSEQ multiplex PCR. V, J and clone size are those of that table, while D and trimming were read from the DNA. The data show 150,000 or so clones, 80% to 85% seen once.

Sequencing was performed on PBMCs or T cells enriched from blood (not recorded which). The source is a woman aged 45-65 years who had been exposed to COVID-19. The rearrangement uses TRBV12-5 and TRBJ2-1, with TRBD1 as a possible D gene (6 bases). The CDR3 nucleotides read TGTGCTAGTGGCCTAAGACTACAGGGTGGATCCTACAATGAGCAGTTCTTC. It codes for CASGLRLQGGSYNEQFF.